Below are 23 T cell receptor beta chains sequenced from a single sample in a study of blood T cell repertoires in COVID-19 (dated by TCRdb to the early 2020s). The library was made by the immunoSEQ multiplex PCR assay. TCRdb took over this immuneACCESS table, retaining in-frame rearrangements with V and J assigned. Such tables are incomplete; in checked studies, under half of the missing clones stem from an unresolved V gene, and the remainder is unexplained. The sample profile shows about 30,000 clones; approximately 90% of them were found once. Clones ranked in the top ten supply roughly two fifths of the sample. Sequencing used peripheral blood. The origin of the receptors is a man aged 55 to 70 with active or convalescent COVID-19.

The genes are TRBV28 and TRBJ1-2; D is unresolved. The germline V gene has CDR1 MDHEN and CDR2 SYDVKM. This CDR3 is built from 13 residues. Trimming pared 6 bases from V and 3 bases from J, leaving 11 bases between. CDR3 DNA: TGTGCCAGCAGGCGGAGCGGAGACTATGGCTACACCTTC. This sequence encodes CASRRSGDYGYTF.

CDR3 sequence: CASSDAGTGLGEQFF. The CDR3 DNA is TGTGCCAGCAGCGATGCCGGGACAGGGTTAGGTGAGCAGTTCTTC. The chain has TRBV9 and TRBJ2-1; 9 bases fit TRBD1. Germline CDR1 reads SGDLS; CDR2 reads YYNGEE. With V trimmed by 3 bases and J by 9 bases, 10 bases remained unmatched. CDR3 length equals 15 residues.

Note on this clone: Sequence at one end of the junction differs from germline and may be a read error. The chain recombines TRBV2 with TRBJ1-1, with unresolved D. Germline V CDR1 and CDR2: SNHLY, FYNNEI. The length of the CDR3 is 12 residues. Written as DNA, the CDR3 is TGTGCCCGCAGGAGGGATGTCACTGAAGCTTTCTTT. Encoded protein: CARRRDVTEAFF.

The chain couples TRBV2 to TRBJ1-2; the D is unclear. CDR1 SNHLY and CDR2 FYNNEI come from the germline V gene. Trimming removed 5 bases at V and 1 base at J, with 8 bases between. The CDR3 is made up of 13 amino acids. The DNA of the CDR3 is TGTGCCAGCAGTTCAGACTATAACTATGGCTACACCTTC. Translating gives CASSSDYNYGYTF.

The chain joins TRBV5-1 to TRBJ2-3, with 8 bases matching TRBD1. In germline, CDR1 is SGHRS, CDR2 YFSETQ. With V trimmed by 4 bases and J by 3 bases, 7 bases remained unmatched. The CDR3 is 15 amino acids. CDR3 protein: CASSNGQGGTDTQYF. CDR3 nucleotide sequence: TGCGCCAGCAGCAACGGACAGGGTGGGACAGATACGCAGTATTTT.

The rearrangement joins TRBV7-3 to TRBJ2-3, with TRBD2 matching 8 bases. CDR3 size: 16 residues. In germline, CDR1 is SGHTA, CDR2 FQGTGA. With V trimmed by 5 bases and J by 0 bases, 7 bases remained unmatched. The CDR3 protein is CASSPFSGASTDTQYF. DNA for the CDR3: TGTGCCAGCAGCCCTTTTAGCGGGGCCAGCACAGATACGCAGTATTTT.

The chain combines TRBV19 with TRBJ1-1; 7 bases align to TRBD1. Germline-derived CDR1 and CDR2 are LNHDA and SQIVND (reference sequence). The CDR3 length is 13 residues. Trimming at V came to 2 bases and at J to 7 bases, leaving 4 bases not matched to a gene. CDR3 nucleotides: TGTGCCAGTAGTATACGCAGGGGGAATGAAGCTTTCTTT. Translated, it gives CASSIRRGNEAFF. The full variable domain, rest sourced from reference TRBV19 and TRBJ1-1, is DGGITQSPKYLFRKEGQNVTLSCEQNLNHDAMYWYRQDPGQGLRLIYYSQIVNDFQKGDIAEGYSVSREKKESFPLTVTSAQKNPTAFYLCASSIRRGNEAFFGQGTRLTVV.

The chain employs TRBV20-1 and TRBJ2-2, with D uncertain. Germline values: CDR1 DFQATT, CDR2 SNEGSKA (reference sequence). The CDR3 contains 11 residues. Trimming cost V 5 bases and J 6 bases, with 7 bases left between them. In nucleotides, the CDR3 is TGCAGTGCTCGTGCTGCCGGGGAGCTGTTTTTT. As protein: CSARAAGELFF.

CDR3 bases: TGCGCCAGCAGCCAAGATTTCGCAGGGGACAATCAGCCCCAGCATTTT. Its protein product is CASSQDFAGDNQPQHF. The chain combines TRBV4-3 with TRBJ1-5; a possible D gene is TRBD1 (6 bases). In germline, CDR1 is LGHNA, CDR2 YSLEER. Trimming shortened V by 0 bases and J by 3 bases, and 12 bases separated the two germline ends. CDR3 length: 16 amino acids.

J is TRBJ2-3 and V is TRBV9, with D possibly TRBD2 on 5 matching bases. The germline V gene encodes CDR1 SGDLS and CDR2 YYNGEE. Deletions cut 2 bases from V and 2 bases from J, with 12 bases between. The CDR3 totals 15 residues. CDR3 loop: CASSVGRAYTDTQYF. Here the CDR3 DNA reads TGTGCCAGCAGCGTTGGGCGGGCCTACACAGATACGCAGTATTTT.

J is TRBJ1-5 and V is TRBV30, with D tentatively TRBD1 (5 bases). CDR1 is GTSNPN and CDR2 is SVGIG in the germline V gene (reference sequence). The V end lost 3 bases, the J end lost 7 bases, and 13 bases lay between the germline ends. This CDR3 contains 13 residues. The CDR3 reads CAWSPQGGQPQHF. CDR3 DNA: TGTGCCTGGAGCCCCCAGGGAGGACAGCCCCAGCATTTT.

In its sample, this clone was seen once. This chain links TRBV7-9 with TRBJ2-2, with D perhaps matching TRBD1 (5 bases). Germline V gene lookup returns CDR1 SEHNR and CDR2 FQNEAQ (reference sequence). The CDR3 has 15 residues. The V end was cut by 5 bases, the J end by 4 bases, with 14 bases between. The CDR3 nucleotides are TGTGCCAGCAGCCAAGGGGCCCAACGCACCGGGGAGCTGTTTTTT. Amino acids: CASSQGAQRTGELFF.

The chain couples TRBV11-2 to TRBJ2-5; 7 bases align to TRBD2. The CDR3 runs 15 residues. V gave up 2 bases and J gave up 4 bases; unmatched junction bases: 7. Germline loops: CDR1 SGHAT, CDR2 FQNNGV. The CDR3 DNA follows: TGTGCCAGCAGCTTAAGCGGGATAGGTGGAGAGACCCAGTACTTC. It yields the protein CASSLSGIGGETQYF.

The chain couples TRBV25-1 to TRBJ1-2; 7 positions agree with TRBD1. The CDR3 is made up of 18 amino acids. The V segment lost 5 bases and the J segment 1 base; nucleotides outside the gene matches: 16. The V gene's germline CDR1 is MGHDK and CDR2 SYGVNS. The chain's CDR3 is CASSNPGTAGLYNYGYTF. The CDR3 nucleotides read TGTGCCAGCAGTAACCCCGGGACAGCAGGCCTGTATAACTATGGCTACACCTTC.

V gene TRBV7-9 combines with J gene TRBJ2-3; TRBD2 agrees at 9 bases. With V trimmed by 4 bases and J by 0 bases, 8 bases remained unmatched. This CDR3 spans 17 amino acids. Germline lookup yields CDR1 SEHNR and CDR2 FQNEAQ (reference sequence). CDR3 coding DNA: TGTGCCAGCAGCTCCCCCAAAAGCGGGGGGAGCACAGATACGCAGTATTTT. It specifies CASSSPKSGGSTDTQYF.

The CDR3 is CASSQLQETQYF. CDR3 nucleotide sequence: TGTGCCAGCAGCCAACTTCAAGAGACCCAGTACTTC. The rearrangement uses TRBV14 and TRBJ2-5; no clear D gene. This CDR3 spans 12 amino acids. Trimming removed 2 bases from V and 2 bases from J, with 3 bases in between. Germline values: CDR1 SGHDN, CDR2 FVKESK.

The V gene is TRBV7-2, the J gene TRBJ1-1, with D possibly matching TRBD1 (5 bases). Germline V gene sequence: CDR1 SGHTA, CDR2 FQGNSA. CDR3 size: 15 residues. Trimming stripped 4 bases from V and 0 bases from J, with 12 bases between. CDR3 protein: CASSYSGLLNTEAFF. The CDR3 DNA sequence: TGTGCCAGCAGCTACTCGGGACTGCTGAACACTGAAGCTTTCTTT.

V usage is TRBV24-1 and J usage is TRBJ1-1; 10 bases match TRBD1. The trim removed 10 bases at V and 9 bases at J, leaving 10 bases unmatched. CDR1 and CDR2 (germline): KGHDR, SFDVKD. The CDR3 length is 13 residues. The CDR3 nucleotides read TGTGCCACTGGACAGGGGGGCTTCCGAAAAGCTTTCTTT. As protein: CATGQGGFRKAFF.

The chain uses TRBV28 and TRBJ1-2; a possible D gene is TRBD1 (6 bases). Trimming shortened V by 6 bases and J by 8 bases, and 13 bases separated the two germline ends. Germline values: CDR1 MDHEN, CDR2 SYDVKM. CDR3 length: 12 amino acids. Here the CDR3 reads CASRLTGSGYTF. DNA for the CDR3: TGTGCCAGCAGGCTCACAGGGTCGGGCTACACCTTC.

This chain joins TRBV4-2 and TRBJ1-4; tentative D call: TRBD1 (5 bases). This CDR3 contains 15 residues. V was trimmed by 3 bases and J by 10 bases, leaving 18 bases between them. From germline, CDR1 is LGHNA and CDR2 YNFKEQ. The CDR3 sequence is CASSQQAGIQGKLFF. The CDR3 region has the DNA TGTGCCAGCAGCCAGCAAGCAGGGATCCAGGGAAAACTGTTTTTT.

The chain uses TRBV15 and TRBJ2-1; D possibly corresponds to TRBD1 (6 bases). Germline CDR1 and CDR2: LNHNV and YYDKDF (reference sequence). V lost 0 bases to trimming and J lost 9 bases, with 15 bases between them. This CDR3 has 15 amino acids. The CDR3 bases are TGTGCCACCAGCAGAGATACAGGGAGTTTCGGTGAGCAGTTCTTC. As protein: CATSRDTGSFGEQFF.

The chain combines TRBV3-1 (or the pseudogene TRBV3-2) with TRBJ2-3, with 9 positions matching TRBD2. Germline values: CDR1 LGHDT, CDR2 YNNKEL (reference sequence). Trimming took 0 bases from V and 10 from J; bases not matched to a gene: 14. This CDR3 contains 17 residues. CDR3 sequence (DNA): TGTGCCAGCAGCCAAGAGGGCCTCCTGCGGGGGGGCGGAGCGCAGTATTTT. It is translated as CASSQEGLLRGGGAQYF.

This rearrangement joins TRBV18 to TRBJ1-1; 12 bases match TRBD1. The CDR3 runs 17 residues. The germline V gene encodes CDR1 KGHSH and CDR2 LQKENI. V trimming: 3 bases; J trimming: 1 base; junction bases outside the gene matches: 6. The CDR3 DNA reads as TGTGCCAGCTCACCTCCGGGACAGGGGGCTGGGAACACTGAAGCTTTCTTT. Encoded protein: CASSPPGQGAGNTEAFF.